The following is a TCR beta chain sequence with its context. Its antigen is as yet unknown. Germline assignment: CDR1 SEHNR and CDR2 FQNEAQ (reference sequence). The CDR3 covers 17 residues. Trimming took off 4 bases at V and 2 bases at J, with 19 bases between the two ends. When around nine days of culture had elapsed, CD4+ T cells were isolated. Subjects were given two BNT162b2 or mRNA-1273 vaccine doses. Half the medium was replaced with IL-2 medium on days 3 and 7. Produced via immunoSEQ multiplex PCR; TCRdb's table is partial and in-frame only. The data contain fewer than 75,000 clones, less than 80% of them singletons. This sample stems from a study of vaccination effects on CD4 cells after COVID-19. Study as a whole: Post-vaccine specimens arrived a median 72 days past the second dose.

This sequence was found in a human donor who received a COVID-19 vaccine. Sequences were derived from CD4+ T cells from PBMCs cultured without peptide, sampled after COVID-19 vaccination. This chain connects TRBV7-9 to TRBJ2-3; D is uncertain. As DNA, the CDR3 is TGTGCCAGCAGCTCTAGTAAGTCCTCCGGCTTCACAGATACGCAGTATTTT. It yields the protein CASSSSKSSGFTDTQYF.